The 7 T cell receptor beta chains listed next were all sequenced from one sample in a study of draining lymph node invasion in breast cancer. From the bulk RNA-seq reads, TCRdb called clonotypes with MiXCR, one entry per CDR3 protein. The sample includes some 360 distinct CDR3 sequences, just over 20% seen only once; the top ten take 25% to 35%. Memory regulatory T cells were sorted as CD4+ CD45RA- CD25high cells. The specimen sequenced was sorted memory Tregs from the tumor. These receptor sequences come from a female donor with luminal breast cancer.

The chain uses TRBV10-3 and TRBJ1-1; no clear D gene. This CDR3 spans 14 amino acids. Trimming pared 2 bases from V and 5 bases from J, leaving 12 bases between. Germline V lookup: CDR1 ENHRY, CDR2 SYGVKD. The CDR3 spells CAISEHLAGTEAFF. CDR3 coding DNA: TGTGCCATCAGTGAGCACCTAGCAGGAACTGAAGCTTTCTTT.

The chain combines TRBV20-1 with TRBJ1-5, with 7 bases lining up with TRBD1. Germline V gives CDR1 DFQATT, CDR2 SNEGSKA (reference sequence). Germline trimming cut 5 bases from V and 5 bases from J; bases unmatched to any gene: 6. The CDR3 is made up of 13 amino acids. In DNA, the CDR3 is TGCAGTGCTCCCTCAACAGGGGATCAGCCCCAGCATTTT. Translated, it gives CSAPSTGDQPQHF.

This clonotype is categorized as hyperexpanded. The chain uses TRBV10-2 and TRBJ1-2; D gene ambiguous. The CDR3 runs 11 residues. V lost 2 bases, J lost 8 bases, and 6 bases lay in between. Germline loops: CDR1 WSHSY, CDR2 SAAADI. The CDR3: CASSEGWGYTF. CDR3 coding DNA: TGCGCCAGCAGTGAGGGGTGGGGCTACACCTTC.

This clonotype was seen a few times. The rearrangement joins TRBV7-2 to TRBJ2-7; D is uncertain. The CDR3 is 14 amino acids. The V and J ends lost 1 base and 1 base respectively, with 8 bases between them. Germline CDR1 and CDR2: SGHTA and FQGNSA. The CDR3 DNA reads as TGTGCCAGCAGCTTAGTTAGCATATCCTACGAGCAGTACTTC. This translates into CASSLVSISYEQYF. Based on the CDR3 plus reference TRBV7-2 and TRBJ2-7, the full variable domain is GAGVSQSPSNKVTEKGKDVELRCDPISGHTALYWYRQSLGQGLEFLIYFQGNSAPDKSGLPSDRFSAERTGGSVSTLTIQRTQQEDSAVYLCASSLVSISYEQYFGPGTRLTVT.

The CDR3 here is CAWSVGGTMNTEAFF. The CDR3 DNA reads TGTGCCTGGAGTGTAGGAGGGACAATGAACACTGAAGCTTTCTTT. The chain uses TRBV30 and TRBJ1-1; TRBD1 is a possible D gene (6 bases). Trimming shortened V by 0 bases and J by 0 bases, and 11 bases separated the two germline ends. CDR3 length: 15 residues. Looked up from germline, CDR1 is GTSNPN and CDR2 is SVGIG (reference sequence).

This chain connects TRBV7-9 to TRBJ2-7; D is unclear. Trimming pared 5 bases from V and 6 bases from J, leaving 17 bases between. The CDR3 has 14 residues. CDR1 is SEHNR, CDR2 FQNEAQ, per germline (reference sequence). The CDR3 protein is CASSINPSAGEQYF. DNA of the CDR3: TGTGCCAGCAGCATCAACCCCTCGGCCGGCGAGCAGTACTTC.

This clonotype is judged large. This rearrangement joins TRBV9 to TRBJ1-2; D is uncertain. Germline V gene sequence: CDR1 SGDLS, CDR2 YYNGEE. V lost 4 bases, J lost 0 bases, and 16 bases lay in between. The CDR3 length is 16 residues. The CDR3 region is CASSPSGMPTNYGYTF. CDR3 bases: TGTGCCAGCAGCCCAAGTGGCATGCCGACTAACTATGGCTACACCTTC.